Sequencing of this T cell receptor (beta chain) was carried out in a study of T cell repertoires in ileal Crohn's disease. The repertoire was sequenced with immunoSEQ multiplex PCR; TCRdb's copy has only in-frame clones and lacks some. The table lists 15,000 or so clones, 93% of them singletons. Sequencing used ileal tissue. The source is an adult with Crohn's disease.

This CDR3 reads CASSISGRAYEQYF. CDR3 nucleotide sequence: TGTGCCAGTAGTATTAGCGGCAGGGCCTACGAGCAGTACTTC. The chain uses TRBV19 and TRBJ2-7; tentatively, D is TRBD2 (6 bases). CDR3 size: 14 residues. The germline CDR1 and CDR2 sequences are LNHDA and SQIVND (reference sequence). Trimming removed 3 bases at V and 2 bases at J, with 11 bases between.